The present T cell receptor (beta chain) was sequenced within a study of blood T cell repertoires in COVID-19. Profiling relied on immunoSEQ multiplex PCR, and the TCRdb table lists in-frame clones only, not all of them. The table lists some 240,000 clones, 70% to 90% of them singletons. V lost 0 bases to trimming and J lost 0 bases, with 9 bases between them. CDR1 is SGHNT and CDR2 is YYREEE in the germline V gene (reference sequence). This CDR3 region has 15 residues. Input material: PBMCs or T cells enriched from blood (not recorded which). The V and J genes are TRBV5-4 and TRBJ2-5, with D unresolved. This clonotype was sampled from a woman aged 45-65 years who had been exposed to COVID-19. This CDR3 reads CASSLGAFYQETQYF. The CDR3 DNA sequence: TGTGCCAGCAGCTTGGGGGCCTTCTACCAAGAGACCCAGTACTTC.